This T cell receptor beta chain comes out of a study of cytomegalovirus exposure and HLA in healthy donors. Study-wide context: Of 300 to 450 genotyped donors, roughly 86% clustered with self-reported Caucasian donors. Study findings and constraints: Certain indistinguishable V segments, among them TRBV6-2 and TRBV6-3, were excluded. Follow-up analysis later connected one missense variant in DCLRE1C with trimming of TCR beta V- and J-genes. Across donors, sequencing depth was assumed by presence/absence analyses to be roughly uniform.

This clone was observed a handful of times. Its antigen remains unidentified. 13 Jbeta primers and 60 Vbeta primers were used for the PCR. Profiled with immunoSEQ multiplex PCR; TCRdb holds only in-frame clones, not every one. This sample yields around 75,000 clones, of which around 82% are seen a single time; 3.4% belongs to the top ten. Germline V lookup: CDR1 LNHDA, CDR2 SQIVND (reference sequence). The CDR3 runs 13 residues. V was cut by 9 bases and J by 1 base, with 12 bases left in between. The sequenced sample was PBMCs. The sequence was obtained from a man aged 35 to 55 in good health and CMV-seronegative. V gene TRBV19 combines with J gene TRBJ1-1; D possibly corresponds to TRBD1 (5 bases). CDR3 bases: TGTGCCAGCAGCACCCAGGGGAACACTGAAGCTTTCTTT. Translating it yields CASSTQGNTEAFF.